This T cell receptor (beta chain) was recorded in a study of Ad26.COV2.S vaccination and SARS-CoV-2 variants. Study context: Sample donor was a member of the COV1001 Ad26.COV2.S trial arm. The authors gave Ad26.COV2.S intramuscularly, either once or twice 56 days apart.

The data were produced by immunoSEQ multiplex PCR, yet TCRdb's version contains in-frame clones alone and is incomplete. Seen here are roughly 500,000 clones, around 85% observed once, and the top ten hold more than 10%. In germline, CDR1 is GTSNPN, CDR2 SVGIG (reference sequence). Trimming left V 1 base short and J 2 bases short, with 6 bases between. This CDR3 has 12 amino acids. Study-level points and caveats: TCR breadth and depth estimates may have understated total T cell responses.

The treatment denotes: roughly 20 received Ad26.COV2.S at low or high dose, single or two shots; roughly five received placebo; per-sample allocation not given. At day 63 after the first vaccine or placebo injection, samples were drawn. Boston provided a donor who was an adult aged 18-55 years. Remarks on this clone: The target antigen is unknown. The same CDR3 also results from other DNA sequences found in this sample.

The sequence was collected from a person between 18 and 60 years old who received the Ad26.COV2.S COVID-19 vaccine or a placebo. The chain uses TRBV30 and TRBJ2-7; D remains ambiguous. The source was peripheral blood, collected in a trial of Ad26.COV2.S vaccine versus placebo. The CDR3 reads CAWSEGPYEQYF. The CDR3 DNA follows: TGTGCCTGGAGTGAGGGCCCCTACGAGCAGTACTTC.